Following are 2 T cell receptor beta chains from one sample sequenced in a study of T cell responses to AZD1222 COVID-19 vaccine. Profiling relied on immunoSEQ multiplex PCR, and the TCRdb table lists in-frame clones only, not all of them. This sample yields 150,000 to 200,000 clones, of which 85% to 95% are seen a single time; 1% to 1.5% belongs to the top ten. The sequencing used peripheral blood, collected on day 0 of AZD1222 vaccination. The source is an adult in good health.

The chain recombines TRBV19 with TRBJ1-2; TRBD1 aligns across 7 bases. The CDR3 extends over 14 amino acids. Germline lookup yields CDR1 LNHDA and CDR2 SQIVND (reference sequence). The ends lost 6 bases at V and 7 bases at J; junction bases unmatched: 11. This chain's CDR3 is CASRTPDRGPGYTF. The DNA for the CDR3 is TGTGCCAGTAGAACCCCGGATAGGGGGCCTGGCTACACCTTC.

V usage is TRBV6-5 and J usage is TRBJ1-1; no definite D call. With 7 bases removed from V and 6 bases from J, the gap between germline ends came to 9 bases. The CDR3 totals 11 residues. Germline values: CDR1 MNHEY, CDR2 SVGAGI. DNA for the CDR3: TGTGCCAGCAAATCGAAACCTGAAGCTTTCTTT. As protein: CASKSKPEAFF.